This entry features one TCR beta chain sequence. This sample was taken from a study of blood T cell repertoires in COVID-19. Sequenced by immunoSEQ multiplex PCR; TCRdb stores in-frame clones only, minus some. The sample includes 390,000 or so clones, about 87% of them seen just once. This CDR3 contains 14 residues. CDR1 and CDR2 (germline): MNHEY, SMNVEV (reference sequence). V was cut by 2 bases and J by 1 base, with 9 bases left in between. The clonotype originates from a woman in her twenties or thirties with COVID-19, enrolled during active disease. The rearrangement uses TRBV27 and TRBJ2-7; perhaps TRBD1 as D (5 bases). Sequenced: peripheral blood. CDR3: CASSLQGLSYEQYF. The CDR3 DNA follows: TGTGCCAGCAGTTTACAGGGCCTTTCCTACGAGCAGTACTTC.